The TCR beta chain under discussion was sequenced for a study of T cells after yellow fever vaccination. Notes on the study in general: Clonotype sharing between CD4 and CD8 compartments was small. Weaker overall, the secondary response nonetheless peaked faster (day 5 versus 15). In post-booster samples, most primary-vaccination clones reappeared (roughly 96% CD4, approximately 91% CD8).

On this clonotype itself: Its antigen is not identified.

The CDR3 totals 17 residues. Per the germline V gene, CDR1 is MNHNY and CDR2 is SVGAGI (reference sequence). The V end lost 2 bases, the J end lost 3 bases, and 19 bases lay between the germline ends. Each CDR3 protein is one row after TCRdb ran MiXCR on the 5' RACE reads. Of 250,000 to 400,000 distinct CDR3 sequences in the sample, approximately 4.5% were seen once. This rearrangement joins TRBV6-6 to TRBJ1-1; D possibly corresponds to TRBD1 (5 bases). The TCR was taken from a man between 18 and 35 years old who received the YFV17D yellow fever vaccine. Here the sequenced sample was PBMCs, taken 15 days after the yellow fever booster vaccination. CDR3 sequence reads: CASSYGGGGGVHTEAFF. CDR3 nucleotides: TGTGCCAGCAGTTACGGCGGGGGGGGAGGGGTCCACACTGAAGCTTTCTTT.